Below are 25 T cell receptor beta chains sequenced from a single sample in a study of blood T cell repertoires in COVID-19. The assay was immunoSEQ multiplex PCR, and TCRdb's table has in-frame clones only and misses some. The table lists 150,000 to 200,000 clones, 60% to 85% of them singletons. Material: peripheral blood. The receptors shown here come from a man aged 65-85 years with acute or convalescent COVID-19.

The chain joins TRBV5-6 to TRBJ2-7; TRBD2 matches 10 bases. The junction had 8 bases not matched to a gene; V was cut back by 4 bases and J by 7 bases. Germline V gene sequence: CDR1 SGHDT, CDR2 YYEEEE. The length of the CDR3 is 14 residues. CDR3 amino acids: CASSLLAGEREQYF. CDR3 DNA: TGTGCCAGCAGCCTCCTAGCGGGAGAGAGAGAGCAGTACTTC.

The sample holds a few counts of this clone. The chain is built from TRBV28 and TRBJ1-1; TRBD1 might be the D (5 bases). Deletions cut 1 base from V and 3 bases from J, with 9 bases between. This CDR3 spans 14 amino acids. The germline gives CDR1 MDHEN, CDR2 SYDVKM. CDR3 DNA: TGTGCCAGCAGTTTATTGGGGGGTTACACTGAAGCTTTCTTT. This translates into CASSLLGGYTEAFF.

DNA of the CDR3: TGTGCCAGCAGTTTAGAGGGTAACCCTACCTACAATGAGCAGTTCTTC. It encodes CASSLEGNPTYNEQFF. The genes are TRBV27 and TRBJ2-1; tentative D call: TRBD2 (5 bases). This CDR3 spans 16 amino acids. V was clipped by 2 bases and J by 2 bases, with 13 bases between them. Germline CDR1 and CDR2: MNHEY and SMNVEV (reference sequence).

The chain employs TRBV27 and TRBJ2-1, with a weak D call TRBD2 (5 bases). The CDR3 is 16 residues long. CDR1 and CDR2 (germline): MNHEY, SMNVEV (reference sequence). V lost 6 bases and J 0 bases, leaving 15 bases between the germline ends. The CDR3 sequence is CASRHLPSLSYNEQFF. The CDR3 DNA reads as TGTGCCAGCAGACACCTGCCTAGCCTCTCCTACAATGAGCAGTTCTTC.

This clone was recorded once. The chain recombines TRBV5-4 with TRBJ1-4; maybe TRBD1 (5 bases). Germline assignment: CDR1 SGHNT and CDR2 YYREEE (reference sequence). The CDR3 loop spans 14 amino acids. Trimming stripped 4 bases from V and 6 bases from J, with 13 bases between. The CDR3 is CASSTGLKYEKLFF. Written as DNA, the CDR3 is TGTGCCAGCAGCACGGGACTGAAGTATGAAAAACTGTTTTTT. Filled out from reference TRBV5-4 and TRBJ1-4, the complete variable domain reads ETGVTQSPTHLIKTRGQQVTLRCSSQSGHNTVSWYQQALGQGPQFIFQYYREEENGRGNFPPRFSGLQFPNYSSELNVNALELDDSALYLCASSTGLKYEKLFFGSGTQLSVL.

This clone has at least ten counts. CDR3 DNA: TGTGCCAGCAGCTTCGGGACTAGCCGTACCGGGGAGCTGTTTTTT. Amino acids: CASSFGTSRTGELFF. J is TRBJ2-2 and V is TRBV7-2; 9 bases agree with TRBD2. The CDR3 consists of 15 residues. The germline CDR1 and CDR2 sequences are SGHTA and FQGNSA. The ends lost 3 bases at V and 5 bases at J; junction bases unmatched: 4. The full variable domain, its missing parts supplied by reference TRBV7-2 and TRBJ2-2, is GAGVSQSPSNKVTEKGKDVELRCDPISGHTALYWYRQSLGQGLEFLIYFQGNSAPDKSGLPSDRFSAERTGGSVSTLTIQRTQQEDSAVYLCASSFGTSRTGELFFGEGSRLTVL.

This clone has only a few counts. The rearrangement uses TRBV30 and TRBJ1-3; D is ambiguous. Germline loops: CDR1 GTSNPN, CDR2 SVGIG (reference sequence). The CDR3 extends over 16 amino acids. V was shortened by 0 bases and J by 4 bases, with 16 bases between the two germline ends. The CDR3 DNA reads as TGTGCCTGGAGTGTACTTGTTGAGGGCTACGGAAACACCATATATTTT. Translating gives CAWSVLVEGYGNTIYF.

This chain joins TRBV4-1 and TRBJ2-3; 12 bases line up with TRBD1. V shed 2 bases, J shed 5 bases, and the junction held 5 bases outside the gene matches. Germline V gives CDR1 MGHRA, CDR2 YSYEKL. The CDR3 runs to 16 residues. The CDR3 is CASSQRGQGAIDTQYF. The CDR3 coding sequence is TGCGCCAGCAGCCAAAGGGGACAGGGGGCTATAGATACGCAGTATTTT.

This chain connects TRBV19 to TRBJ1-3; 9 positions agree with TRBD1. V dropped 1 base and J dropped 2; count of bases not matched to a gene: 0. Per the germline V gene, CDR1 is LNHDA and CDR2 is SQIVND (reference sequence). The CDR3 length is 15 residues. The CDR3 here is CASSIGTGAGNTIYF. DNA of the CDR3: TGTGCCAGTAGTATAGGGACAGGGGCTGGAAACACCATATATTTT.

V and J are TRBV3-1 (or the pseudogene TRBV3-2) and TRBJ1-2; 7 bases align to TRBD1. CDR3 length equals 15 residues. CDR1 and CDR2 from the germline V gene are LGHDT and YNNKEL (reference sequence). The V and J ends lost 0 bases and 4 bases, in that order; junction bases with no gene match: 5. CDR3 region: CASSQERGRVYGYTF. In DNA, the CDR3 is TGTGCCAGCAGCCAAGAGAGGGGGCGCGTCTATGGCTACACCTTC.

V usage is TRBV29-1 and J usage is TRBJ2-1; D is perhaps TRBD2 (5 bases). With 7 bases removed from V and 5 bases from J, the gap between germline ends came to 15 bases. Germline V CDR1 and CDR2: SQVTM, ANQGSEA. The CDR3 has 13 amino acids. CDR3 loop: CSGARVEDNEQFF. The CDR3 DNA is TGCAGCGGGGCGAGGGTGGAGGACAATGAGCAGTTCTTC.

This clone turned up a few times. The DNA for the CDR3 is TGTGCCAGCAGTATAGGACTAGCGGGCTCGTGGTACTTC. Its translation: CASSIGLAGSWYF. The genes are TRBV6-5 and TRBJ2-7; 11 nucleotides agree with TRBD2. The trim removed 5 bases at V and 12 bases at J, leaving 9 bases unmatched. Germline CDR1 MNHEY, CDR2 SVGAGI. The CDR3 totals 13 residues.

This chain uses TRBV5-1 with TRBJ2-2; D might be TRBD1 (6 bases). The CDR3 totals 14 residues. V lost 6 bases and J lost 7, with 16 bases in between. CDR1 is SGHRS, CDR2 YFSETQ, per germline. The CDR3, as DNA: TGCGCCAGCACCCCCCCGTTGGGACACGGGGAGCTGTTTTTT. Translated, it gives CASTPPLGHGELFF. Complete variable domain (other parts from reference TRBV5-1 and TRBJ2-2): KAGVTQTPRYLIKTRGQQVTLSCSPISGHRSVSWYQQTPGQGLQFLFEYFSETQRNKGNFPGRFSGRQFSNSRSEMNVSTLELGDSALYLCASTPPLGHGELFFGEGSRLTVL.

The V call is TRBV6-2 or TRBV6-3, the J call TRBJ2-2; no firm D call. V was clipped by 4 bases and J by 4 bases, with 10 bases between them. The CDR3 loop spans 14 amino acids. CDR1 is MNHEY, CDR2 SVGEGT, per germline. The CDR3 spells CASSLTSGTGELFF. CDR3 bases: TGTGCCAGCAGTTTGACTTCGGGCACCGGGGAGCTGTTTTTT.

CDR3 in DNA: TGTGCCAGCAGCTTAATGGGTGGGAGGGCTTCCTACAATGAGCAGTTCTTC. Translated, it gives CASSLMGGRASYNEQFF. The V and J genes are TRBV7-3 and TRBJ2-1, with 7 bases identical to TRBD2. CDR1 SGHTA and CDR2 FQGTGA come from the germline V gene. CDR3 length: 17 residues. J lost 1 base, V lost 1 base, and 7 bases had no gene match.

The chain combines TRBV27 with TRBJ1-2; tentatively, D is TRBD1 (6 bases). This CDR3 is built from 13 residues. V lost 4 bases and J 8 bases, leaving 14 bases between the germline ends. The germline V gene encodes CDR1 MNHEY and CDR2 SMNVEV (reference sequence). CDR3 sequence reads: CASSSGTRGGYTF. The CDR3 DNA reads as TGTGCCAGCAGTTCCGGGACAAGAGGCGGCTACACCTTC.

This clone appeared a single time. The chain uses TRBV25-1 and TRBJ1-2; tentatively, D is TRBD1 (6 bases). The germline V gene has CDR1 MGHDK and CDR2 SYGVNS. V was cut by 5 bases and J by 3 bases, with 7 bases left in between. This CDR3 has 12 residues. In nucleotides, the CDR3 is TGTGCCAGCAGTTGGACAGACTATGGCTACACCTTC. It encodes CASSWTDYGYTF.

This chain uses TRBV9 with TRBJ2-2; the match to TRBD2 covers 8 bases. V shed 4 bases and J 2 bases; nucleotides not matched to a gene: 7. This CDR3 is 16 amino acids long. Germline V gene lookup returns CDR1 SGDLS and CDR2 YYNGEE. For the CDR3, the DNA is TGTGCCAGCAGCCCTAAAGCGGGGGTAAACACCGGGGAGCTGTTTTTT. This encodes CASSPKAGVNTGELFF.

The chain combines TRBV5-4 with TRBJ1-2, with a possible D match to TRBD1 (6 bases). Deletions cut 2 bases from V and 6 bases from J, with 20 bases between. The CDR3 extends over 16 amino acids. Per germline, CDR1 SGHNT and CDR2 YYREEE (reference sequence). The CDR3 reads CASSFEFGGAGDGYTF. CDR3 nucleotide sequence: TGTGCCAGCAGCTTCGAGTTTGGGGGCGCAGGAGATGGCTACACCTTC. Supplemented by reference TRBV5-4 and TRBJ1-2, the full variable domain reads ETGVTQSPTHLIKTRGQQVTLRCSSQSGHNTVSWYQQALGQGPQFIFQYYREEENGRGNFPPRFSGLQFPNYSSELNVNALELDDSALYLCASSFEFGGAGDGYTFGSGTRLTVV.

This chain uses TRBV24-1 with TRBJ2-2; the match to TRBD1 covers 7 bases. The J segment lost 6 bases and the V segment lost 4 bases, leaving 7 bases of the junction unmatched. The CDR3 has 15 amino acids. Germline V gives CDR1 KGHDR, CDR2 SFDVKD. The CDR3 region has the DNA TGTGCCACCAGTGACCCCGACAGGGTCCCCGGGGAGCTGTTTTTT. This codes for CATSDPDRVPGELFF.

The V and J genes are TRBV19 and TRBJ1-2, with 9 positions matching TRBD1. This CDR3 spans 14 amino acids. V lost 7 bases and J lost 7; bases outside the gene matches: 10. Germline-derived CDR1 and CDR2 are LNHDA and SQIVND (reference sequence). CDR3 in amino acids: CASISGTGSAGYTF. DNA of the CDR3: TGTGCCAGTATATCCGGGACAGGGTCGGCTGGCTACACCTTC.

DNA of the CDR3: TGTGCCAGCAGTTTTCAAGGGGGGAACACTGAAGCTTTCTTT. This sequence encodes CASSFQGGNTEAFF. The chain recombines TRBV6-6 with TRBJ1-1; tentative D call: TRBD1 (6 bases). V lost 4 bases and J lost 1, with 10 bases in between. CDR1 and CDR2 from the germline V gene are MNHNY and SVGAGI (reference sequence). CDR3 length: 14 residues.

The J gene is TRBJ2-5, the V gene TRBV5-1; a weak D match, TRBD2 (6 bases). The germline CDR1 and CDR2 sequences are SGHRS and YFSETQ. Trimming pared 6 bases from V and 2 bases from J, leaving 14 bases between. This CDR3 has 14 residues. The CDR3, as DNA: TGCGCCAGCAAGGGGACTCCTCCACAAGAGACCCAGTACTTC. Translation gives CASKGTPPQETQYF.

This clone showed up just a few times. The rearrangement joins TRBV10-3 to TRBJ1-3, with 8 bases lining up with TRBD1. The CDR3 contains 15 residues. The ends lost 10 bases at V and 1 base at J; junction bases unmatched: 9. Germline V gene sequence: CDR1 ENHRY, CDR2 SYGVKD. The CDR3 reads CATGQGPQSGNTIYF. CDR3 nucleotides: TGTGCCACCGGACAGGGCCCACAGTCTGGAAACACCATATATTTT.

This clone was counted a few times. The CDR3 loop reads CASSPGLAIYEQYF. For the CDR3, the DNA is TGTGCCAGCAGCCCGGGACTAGCGATCTACGAGCAGTACTTC. The V and J genes are TRBV14 and TRBJ2-7; TRBD2 agrees at 10 bases. This CDR3 has 14 residues. Germline trimming cut 4 bases from V and 3 bases from J; bases unmatched to any gene: 3. Germline V lookup: CDR1 SGHDN, CDR2 FVKESK.